A single sample is the source of the 26 T cell receptor beta chains below, sequenced in a study of T cells after yellow fever vaccination. Via MiXCR, TCRdb re-called the 5' RACE reads, giving one row per CDR3 protein. The sample holds under 250,000 distinct CDR3 sequences; 6.9% are singletons and the top ten take approximately 0.84%. Sequenced here: CD4+ T cells sorted from PBMCs, sampled 15 days after the yellow fever booster vaccination. The receptors were gathered from a man aged 30 to 39 who received the YFV17D yellow fever vaccine.

Ten or more counts support this clonotype. The chain uses TRBV5-1 and TRBJ2-2, with 9 nucleotides matching TRBD2. The CDR3 totals 19 residues. Germline loops: CDR1 SGHRS, CDR2 YFSETQ. After removal of 5 bases from V and 6 bases from J, the junction contained 20 bases not matched to a gene. CDR3 coding DNA: TGCGCCAGCAGTTCTCAAGGACTAGCGCCGACCCGCTTCGCCGGGGAGCTGTTTTTT. Its translation is CASSSQGLAPTRFAGELFF.

This chain uses TRBV12-2 with TRBJ2-5; the table's D gene call, TRBD1, was not cross checked with the DNA. TRBV12-2 is described as a pseudogene. CDR3 length: 15 amino acids. In DNA, the CDR3 is TGTGCAAGTCGCTACCCCGGGACCGCCAAAGAGACCCAGTACTTC. Encoded protein: CASRYPGTAKETQYF.

This clonotype was seen more than once but under ten times. This chain joins TRBV6-4 and TRBJ1-6; D is undetermined. Germline loops: CDR1 MRHNA, CDR2 SNTAGT. The CDR3 sequence is 15 residues long. V lost 6 bases and J 7 bases, leaving 16 bases between the germline ends. In DNA, the CDR3 is TGTGCCAGCAGAGAACGGACGGCACCCAATTCACCCCTCCACTTT. Its protein product is CASRERTAPNSPLHF.

In this sample, this clonotype turned up a few times. The chain is built from TRBV19 and TRBJ2-1; TRBD1 agrees at 9 bases. Losses at the gene ends were 5 bases for V and 5 bases for J; bases not matched to a gene: 7. The CDR3 is 15 residues long. Germline V gene sequence: CDR1 LNHDA, CDR2 SQIVND (reference sequence). The CDR3 nucleotides are TGTGCCAGTAGTGTTGACAGGGGGATAAACAATGAGCAGTTCTTC. This gives the protein CASSVDRGINNEQFF.

The genes are TRBV27 and TRBJ2-2; possible D gene TRBD1, 7 bases. The V gene's germline CDR1 is MNHEY and CDR2 SMNVEV (reference sequence). CDR3 size: 18 residues. The V end lost 7 bases, the J end lost 5 bases, and 26 bases lay between the germline ends. The CDR3 loop is CASTLRGAGGRGTGELFF. The DNA for the CDR3 is TGTGCCAGCACCCTGAGGGGGGCAGGGGGAAGAGGGACCGGGGAGCTGTTTTTT.

This clonotype showed up many times. This chain uses TRBV20-1 with TRBJ1-4; TRBD1 might be the D (5 bases). The CDR3 loop spans 13 amino acids. Germline V gene data show CDR1 as DFQATT and CDR2 as SNEGSKA (reference sequence). Trimming removed 6 bases from V and 5 bases from J, with 13 bases in between. The chain's CDR3 is CSAARQPNEKLFF. The DNA for the CDR3 is TGCAGTGCAGCCAGACAGCCAAATGAAAAACTGTTTTTT.

The CDR3 nucleotides read TGTGCCAGTAGTCTGTTAGCTGAAACCGGGGAGCTGTTTTTT. Translation: CASSLLAETGELFF. V is TRBV19 and J is TRBJ2-2; D unresolved. The germline V gene encodes CDR1 LNHDA and CDR2 SQIVND (reference sequence). The CDR3 totals 14 residues. Trimming took off 5 bases at V and 5 bases at J, with 12 bases between the two ends.

In this sample, this clonotype turned up many times. The V gene is TRBV4-3, the J gene TRBJ2-3; tentative D call: TRBD1 (7 bases). This CDR3 region has 18 residues. Germline V gene sequence: CDR1 LGHNA, CDR2 YSLEER. V lost 1 base and J 2 bases, leaving 19 bases between the germline ends. The CDR3 loop is CASSQGGVRQGLTDTQYF. CDR3 DNA sequence: TGCGCCAGCAGCCAAGGGGGAGTAAGACAGGGACTCACAGATACGCAGTATTTT.

This clonotype was observed a few times. The rearrangement links TRBV5-1 to TRBJ1-2; the D gene is possibly TRBD1 (6 bases). V shed 4 bases and J shed 4 bases, with 14 bases lying between them. The germline V gene encodes CDR1 SGHRS and CDR2 YFSETQ. CDR3 length: 14 amino acids. This CDR3 reads CASSVGGGGYGYTF. CDR3 in DNA: TGCGCCAGCAGCGTTGGAGGGGGTGGCTATGGCTACACCTTC.

This clonotype occurred a few times. This chain links TRBV19 with TRBJ2-1, with D possibly TRBD2 on 5 matching bases. The CDR3 consists of 14 residues. CDR1 LNHDA and CDR2 SQIVND come from the germline V gene (reference sequence). V was shortened by 5 bases and J by 0 bases, with 8 bases between the two germline ends. Here the CDR3 reads CASSPSRSYNEQFF. CDR3 nucleotide sequence: TGTGCCAGTAGTCCTAGCCGCTCCTACAATGAGCAGTTCTTC. The whole variable domain, filled in from reference TRBV19 and TRBJ2-1, reads DGGITQSPKYLFRKEGQNVTLSCEQNLNHDAMYWYRQDPGQGLRLIYYSQIVNDFQKGDIAEGYSVSREKKESFPLTVTSAQKNPTAFYLCASSPSRSYNEQFFGPGTRLTVL.

This clonotype appeared a few times. The chain combines TRBV2 with TRBJ1-6; D possibly corresponds to TRBD1 (5 bases). The V end lost 6 bases, the J end lost 7 bases, and 19 bases lay between the germline ends. The CDR3 length is 16 residues. Germline values: CDR1 SNHLY, CDR2 FYNNEI. The CDR3 DNA sequence: TGTGCCAGCAGGGAGGGACTACTACTCGGAAATTCACCCCTCCACTTT. As protein: CASREGLLLGNSPLHF. The full variable domain, completed using reference TRBV2 and TRBJ1-6, is EPEVTQTPSHQVTQMGQEVILRCVPISNHLYFYWYRQILGQKVEFLVSFYNNEISEKSEIFDDQFSVERPDGSNFTLKIRSTKLEDSAMYFCASREGLLLGNSPLHFGNGTRLTVT.

This clonotype was recorded a few times. The rearrangement uses TRBV6-5 and TRBJ2-5; 10 nucleotides line up with TRBD2. CDR1 MNHEY and CDR2 SVGAGI come from the germline V gene. With V trimmed by 0 bases and J by 3 bases, 4 bases remained unmatched. The CDR3 consists of 16 residues. The CDR3 DNA reads as TGTGCCAGCAGTTACTCCCGGACTAGCGGTAAAGAGACCCAGTACTTC. Amino acid sequence: CASSYSRTSGKETQYF.

This clonotype came up many times. The rearrangement joins TRBV20-1 to TRBJ2-3; no definite D call. CDR1 and CDR2 (germline): DFQATT, SNEGSKA (reference sequence). The V end was cut by 3 bases, the J end by 3 bases, with 19 bases between. The CDR3 spans 16 residues. CDR3 region: CSARDPGPRRTDTQYF. The CDR3 nucleotides read TGCAGTGCTAGGGACCCAGGACCTAGGAGAACAGATACGCAGTATTTT.

The rearrangement uses TRBV20-1 and TRBJ1-1, with unresolved D. The CDR3 loop spans 13 amino acids. V was shortened by 0 bases and J by 6 bases, with 11 bases between the two germline ends. Germline V gene lookup returns CDR1 DFQATT and CDR2 SNEGSKA (reference sequence). The CDR3 DNA reads TGCAGTGCTAGAGAGGGCGGGGTCCCTGAAGCTTTCTTT. Translation: CSAREGGVPEAFF.

This clonotype was counted many times. This chain links TRBV7-9 with TRBJ1-1, with TRBD1 matching over 7 bases. Germline-derived CDR1 and CDR2 are SEHNR and FQNEAQ (reference sequence). V lost 5 bases, J lost 8 bases, and 5 bases stayed unmatched. The CDR3 totals 12 residues. The CDR3 region is CASSPPQGEAFF. CDR3 coding DNA: TGTGCCAGCAGCCCTCCACAGGGGGAAGCTTTCTTT.

This chain connects TRBV12-3 or TRBV12-4 to TRBJ2-7; tentatively, D is TRBD2 (5 bases). V gave up 6 bases and J gave up 0 bases, with 12 bases separating them. The CDR3 consists of 14 residues. CDR3 DNA sequence: TGTGCCAGCAGAGCGGAGGCGGTCTCCTACGAGCAGTACTTC. Translated, it gives CASRAEAVSYEQYF.

This clonotype was counted only a few times. The chain couples TRBV19 to TRBJ2-7, with D uncertain. V was trimmed by 4 bases and J by 2 bases, leaving 12 bases between them. Germline V gene lookup returns CDR1 LNHDA and CDR2 SQIVND (reference sequence). The CDR3 sequence is 14 residues long. The CDR3 DNA reads TGTGCCAGTAGTACCCGGGCCGCGACCTACGAGCAGTACTTC. Protein: CASSTRAATYEQYF. Variable domain in full (rest from reference TRBV19 and TRBJ2-7): DGGITQSPKYLFRKEGQNVTLSCEQNLNHDAMYWYRQDPGQGLRLIYYSQIVNDFQKGDIAEGYSVSREKKESFPLTVTSAQKNPTAFYLCASSTRAATYEQYFGPGTRLTVT.

The sample holds a few counts of this clonotype. V gene TRBV29-1 combines with J gene TRBJ2-5; either TRBD1 or TRBD2 may fit D (6 bases each). The CDR3 is made up of 13 amino acids. From germline, CDR1 is SQVTM and CDR2 ANQGSEA. V was pared by 7 bases and J by 2 bases, with 14 bases between. CDR3 bases: TGCAGCGGGCGGGACACGCCGCAAGAGACCCAGTACTTC. It codes for CSGRDTPQETQYF.

This clonotype was observed a handful of times. The rearrangement uses TRBV12-3 or TRBV12-4 and TRBJ2-1, with D maybe TRBD2 (6 bases). This CDR3 has 16 amino acids. Trimming removed 6 bases at V and 9 bases at J, with 24 bases between. CDR3 in DNA: TGTGCCAGCAGCTATGGAGGAGGGCTACCCCGGAGTGAGCAGTTCTTC. Residues: CASSYGGGLPRSEQFF.

This clonotype was counted ten times or more. The chain links TRBV5-1 to TRBJ2-5; D unresolved. CDR1 and CDR2 from the germline V gene are SGHRS and YFSETQ. The ends were cut back, 0 bases at V and 0 bases at J, with 0 bases in the middle. This CDR3 is 12 amino acids long. The CDR3 spells CASSLDQETQYF. CDR3 coding DNA: TGCGCCAGCAGCTTGGACCAAGAGACCCAGTACTTC.

The chain employs TRBV5-1 and TRBJ2-4, with D tentatively TRBD1 (6 bases). The CDR3 sequence is 20 residues long. V lost 0 bases and J 8 bases, leaving 30 bases between the germline ends. CDR1 SGHRS and CDR2 YFSETQ come from the germline V gene. In nucleotides, the CDR3 is TGCGCCAGCAGCTTGGAAACCAGGGGCATTCTGCGGCCCTATTTAGACATTCAGTACTTC. Translated, it gives CASSLETRGILRPYLDIQYF.

This clonotype was detected only a few times. V gene TRBV6-5 combines with J gene TRBJ2-2; D unclear. Germline V gives CDR1 MNHEY, CDR2 SVGAGI. V was shortened by 2 bases and J by 4 bases, with 11 bases between the two germline ends. This CDR3 is built from 15 residues. CDR3 loop: CASSYELGFTGELFF. The CDR3 DNA follows: TGTGCCAGCAGTTACGAGTTGGGGTTCACCGGGGAGCTGTTTTTT.

The table lists this clonotype with many counts. The rearrangement joins TRBV12-3 or TRBV12-4 to TRBJ2-5; D uncertain. The CDR3 loop spans 10 amino acids. The V gene lost 7 bases and the J gene lost 4 bases, with 4 bases spanning the gap. The CDR3 region has the DNA TGTGCCAGCAACCGAGAGACCCAGTACTTC. This encodes CASNRETQYF.

The chain recombines TRBV27 with TRBJ2-3; 10 bases match TRBD2. Trimming removed 5 bases from V and 5 bases from J; junction bases left unmatched: 13. This CDR3 has 17 amino acids. Germline values: CDR1 MNHEY, CDR2 SMNVEV (reference sequence). Here the CDR3 reads CASSARGSGRARDTQYF. The CDR3, as DNA: TGTGCCAGCAGTGCCCGGGGGAGCGGGAGGGCCAGAGATACGCAGTATTTT.

This clonotype was detected only a few times. V usage is TRBV7-9 and J usage is TRBJ1-2; D might be TRBD1 (5 bases). This CDR3 is built from 13 residues. The V end lost 7 bases, the J end lost 3 bases, and 12 bases lay between the germline ends. Germline assignment: CDR1 SEHNR and CDR2 FQNEAQ (reference sequence). CDR3 coding DNA: TGTGCCAGCAAGCTCCGAGGGGACTATGGCTACACCTTC. This encodes CASKLRGDYGYTF.

The table lists this clonotype with a few counts. The chain joins TRBV5-5 to TRBJ2-3, with 9 bases aligning to TRBD2. Germline V gene sequence: CDR1 SGHKS, CDR2 YYEKEE (reference sequence). The CDR3 is 17 amino acids. Germline trimming cut 0 bases from V and 0 bases from J; bases unmatched to any gene: 5. The chain's CDR3 is CASSLAWLAGSTDTQYF. Here the CDR3 DNA reads TGTGCCAGCAGCTTGGCGTGGCTAGCGGGGAGCACAGATACGCAGTATTTT.